The present TCR beta chain was sequenced within a study of blood T cell repertoires in COVID-19. TCRdb's copy holds only in-frame clones and misses some; the assay was immunoSEQ multiplex PCR. Of 45,000 to 55,000 clones in the sample, 87% were seen once. CDR1 and CDR2 from the germline V gene are SGHTA and FQGNSA. Trimming cost V 3 bases and J 4 bases, with 10 bases left between them. The CDR3 has 13 residues. This clone was observed a single time. The rearrangement uses TRBV7-2 and TRBJ2-7; D uncertain. Sample: peripheral blood. The receptor was isolated from a man aged 50 to 59 with active COVID-19. Written as DNA, the CDR3 is TGTGCCAGCAGCTTGAATGCGGAGTACGAGCAGTACTTC. It codes for CASSLNAEYEQYF.